Listed here are 21 T cell receptor beta chains from one sample, sequenced in a study of blood T cell repertoires in COVID-19. TCRdb keeps only in-frame clones here, not all; method: immunoSEQ multiplex PCR. The sample contains some 130,000 clones, around four fifths of which appear only once. Specimen: PBMCs or T cells enriched from blood (not recorded which). These receptors were taken from a man in his forties with acute COVID-19.

The chain is built from TRBV25-1 and TRBJ1-2, with D tentatively TRBD1 (6 bases). The CDR3 length is 13 residues. Germline V CDR1 and CDR2: MGHDK, SYGVNS. The ends were cut back, 7 bases at V and 5 bases at J, with 14 bases in the middle. CDR3 sequence: CASTPGHVYGYTF. The CDR3 DNA reads TGTGCCAGCACCCCGGGACATGTTTATGGCTACACCTTC.

This clone was seen a single time. Other nucleotide sequences in the sample specify the same CDR3. CDR3 sequence (DNA): TGTGCCAGCTCACCGGACAGGAGCTATGGCTACACCTTC. This codes for CASSPDRSYGYTF. This chain joins TRBV18 and TRBJ1-2; the match to TRBD1 covers 7 bases. The trim removed 3 bases at V and 4 bases at J, leaving 2 bases unmatched. Per germline, CDR1 KGHSH and CDR2 LQKENI. This CDR3 region has 13 residues.

V is TRBV19 and J is TRBJ2-2, with 8 nucleotides matching TRBD2. The junction had 11 bases not matched to a gene; V was cut back by 0 bases and J by 5 bases. The CDR3 is made up of 18 amino acids. Germline CDR1 LNHDA, CDR2 SQIVND (reference sequence). The CDR3, as DNA: TGTGCCAGTAGTATAGACTTACTAGCGGCCGTGGGAACCGGGGAGCTGTTTTTT. This gives the protein CASSIDLLAAVGTGELFF.

This chain connects TRBV11-2 to TRBJ1-5; TRBD1 agrees at 8 bases. The CDR3 loop spans 16 amino acids. Germline V CDR1 and CDR2: SGHAT, FQNNGV. Unmatched junction bases numbered 13, after V lost 6 bases and J lost 6 bases. The CDR3, as DNA: TGTGCCAGCAGTGAATTAGGGGGACAGGTAGTTCAGCCCCAGCATTTT. Its translation: CASSELGGQVVQPQHF.

The genes are TRBV5-4 and TRBJ2-1; 8 bases agree with TRBD2. V was clipped by 2 bases and J by 4 bases; unmatched bases: 5. CDR1 SGHNT and CDR2 YYREEE come from the germline V gene (reference sequence). The CDR3 consists of 15 residues. As DNA, the CDR3 is TGTGCCAGCAGCTTCGGAGCGGGAGCTTACAATGAGCAGTTCTTC. This codes for CASSFGAGAYNEQFF.

This sequence joins TRBV12-3 or TRBV12-4 and TRBJ2-5; the D is unclear. CDR3 length: 13 residues. Trimming pared 6 bases from V and 4 bases from J, leaving 12 bases between. The CDR3 sequence is CASSLRVGETQYF. Here the CDR3 DNA reads TGTGCCAGCAGCCTCCGGGTGGGAGAGACCCAGTACTTC.

The chain uses TRBV7-9 and TRBJ2-5; 11 positions agree with TRBD2. CDR3 size: 16 residues. Germline loops: CDR1 SEHNR, CDR2 FQNEAQ (reference sequence). V trimming: 3 bases; J trimming: 1 base; junction bases outside the gene matches: 4. The CDR3 DNA is TGTGCCAGCAGCTTTCTAGCGGGAGGTTTCCAAGAGACCCAGTACTTC. This sequence encodes CASSFLAGGFQETQYF.

V and J are TRBV7-9 and TRBJ2-3, with a weak D call TRBD2 (5 bases). V dropped 0 bases and J dropped 5 bases, with 6 bases sitting between them. The CDR3 extends over 13 amino acids. The germline gives CDR1 SEHNR, CDR2 FQNEAQ (reference sequence). This chain's CDR3 is CASSLADLDTQYF. The CDR3 DNA is TGTGCCAGCAGCTTAGCGGACTTAGATACGCAGTATTTT.

The CDR3 DNA follows: TGTGCCAGCAGCTCAGCTACGGGTTTCTTAGCCAAAAACATTCAGTACTTC. This encodes CASSSATGFLAKNIQYF. V is TRBV7-9 and J is TRBJ2-4; D uncertain. The V gene lost 4 bases and the J gene lost 0 bases, with 16 bases spanning the gap. Germline CDR1 reads SEHNR; CDR2 reads FQNEAQ (reference sequence). The CDR3 extends over 17 amino acids. The full variable domain, with the rest looked up from reference TRBV7-9 and TRBJ2-4, is DTGVSQNPRHKITKRGQNVTFRCDPISEHNRLYWYRQTLGQGPEFLTYFQNEAQLEKSRLLSDRFSAERPKGSFSTLEIQRTEQGDSAMYLCASSSATGFLAKNIQYFGAGTRLSVL.

This chain links TRBV7-2 with TRBJ2-3; TRBD2 aligns across 10 bases. The CDR3 totals 16 residues. The germline CDR1 and CDR2 sequences are SGHTA and FQGNSA. V was clipped by 1 base and J by 6 bases; unmatched bases: 7. This CDR3 reads CASSLGNSGGYDTQYF. CDR3 sequence (DNA): TGTGCCAGCAGCTTAGGGAATAGCGGGGGGTATGATACGCAGTATTTT. Drawing the rest from reference TRBV7-2 and TRBJ2-3, the complete variable domain is GAGVSQSPSNKVTEKGKDVELRCDPISGHTALYWYRQSLGQGLEFLIYFQGNSAPDKSGLPSDRFSAERTGGSVSTLTIQRTQQEDSAVYLCASSLGNSGGYDTQYFGPGTRLTVL.

This clone was counted a single time. This chain links TRBV29-1 with TRBJ2-2; no clear D gene. This CDR3 has 14 residues. Trimming stripped 3 bases from V and 1 base from J, with 9 bases between. Germline V CDR1 and CDR2: SQVTM, ANQGSEA. CDR3 coding DNA: TGCAGCGTTGAGGGCTTCAAGAACACCGGGGAGCTGTTTTTT. It is translated as CSVEGFKNTGELFF.

The gene calls are TRBV4-2 and TRBJ2-7; no clear D gene. Germline V CDR1 and CDR2: LGHNA, YNFKEQ. Trimming cost V 1 base and J 1 base, with 8 bases left between them. The CDR3 sequence is 14 residues long. For the CDR3, the DNA is TGTGCCAGCAGCCAAGGCCCGGGTTCCTACGAGCAGTACTTC. This sequence encodes CASSQGPGSYEQYF.

The chain joins TRBV9 to TRBJ2-3; 7 bases line up with TRBD2. CDR1 and CDR2 from the germline V gene are SGDLS and YYNGEE. This CDR3 has 14 residues. The J segment lost 3 bases and the V segment lost 5 bases, leaving 6 bases of the junction unmatched. Here the CDR3 DNA reads TGTGCCAGCAGGGGGGGGGAGGGTACAGATACGCAGTATTTT. The encoded protein is CASRGGEGTDTQYF.

This chain joins TRBV28 and TRBJ1-2; 7 nucleotides align to TRBD1. Trimming removed 11 bases from V and 4 bases from J; junction bases left unmatched: 13. The CDR3 consists of 14 residues. CDR1 is MDHEN, CDR2 SYDVKM, per germline. The DNA for the CDR3 is TGTGCCTCTCATGACTCCGGGACAGTCTATGGCTACACCTTC. Amino acids: CASHDSGTVYGYTF.

This clone was detected a few times. The CDR3 coding sequence is TGTGCCAGCAGTCAAGTGCAGGGGACCGGGGAGCTGTTTTTT. Translating it yields CASSQVQGTGELFF. This chain connects TRBV7-3 to TRBJ2-2, with D possibly matching TRBD1 (6 bases). The V and J ends lost 6 bases and 5 bases respectively, with 13 bases between them. The CDR3 is 14 residues long. Germline-derived CDR1 and CDR2 are SGHTA and FQGTGA.

This clone was counted only a few times. V usage is TRBV28 and J usage is TRBJ1-5; perhaps TRBD1 as D (5 bases). The CDR3 extends over 14 amino acids. CDR1 MDHEN and CDR2 SYDVKM come from the germline V gene. Deletions cut 7 bases from V and 7 bases from J, with 17 bases between. CDR3 residues: CASTPGGVGQPQHF. CDR3 nucleotides: TGTGCCAGCACCCCCGGGGGGGTAGGACAGCCCCAGCATTTT. Looking up the rest from reference TRBV28 and TRBJ1-5 gives the full variable domain: DVKVTQSSRYLVKRTGEKVFLECVQDMDHENMFWYRQDPGLGLRLIYFSYDVKMKEKGDIPEGYSVSREKKERFSLILESASTNQTSMYLCASTPGGVGQPQHFGDGTRLSIL.

The genes are TRBV6-5 and TRBJ1-1; TRBD1 might be the D (6 bases). This CDR3 spans 12 amino acids. Looked up from germline, CDR1 is MNHEY and CDR2 is SVGAGI. V was clipped by 4 bases and J by 11 bases, with 14 bases between them. In DNA, the CDR3 is TGTGCCAGCAGTTCTACAGGGCGAAAGGCTTTCTTT. Protein sequence: CASSSTGRKAFF.

This rearrangement joins TRBV7-9 to TRBJ1-2; D gene uncertain. The germline V and J ends were trimmed by 5 bases and 6 bases, with 19 bases remaining between them. Germline CDR1 SEHNR, CDR2 FQNEAQ (reference sequence). This CDR3 has 15 amino acids. In DNA form, the CDR3 reads TGTGCCAGCAGCCAAAGTGAGTCTTTGAGTCATGGCTACACCTTC. Protein sequence: CASSQSESLSHGYTF. The full variable domain, in which reference TRBV7-9 and TRBJ1-2 provide the parts outside the CDR3, is DTGVSQNPRHKITKRGQNVTFRCDPISEHNRLYWYRQTLGQGPEFLTYFQNEAQLEKSRLLSDRFSAERPKGSFSTLEIQRTEQGDSAMYLCASSQSESLSHGYTFGSGTRLTVV.

This clone was counted a few times. The genes are TRBV13 and TRBJ2-7; D is undetermined. Per the germline V gene, CDR1 is PRHDT and CDR2 is FYEKMQ (reference sequence). With 5 bases removed from V and 0 bases from J, the gap between germline ends came to 11 bases. The CDR3 extends over 14 amino acids. The CDR3 sequence is CASSPRPSSYEQYF. In nucleotides, the CDR3 is TGTGCCAGCAGCCCGCGCCCCTCCTCCTACGAGCAGTACTTC.

The table lists this clone with a count of one. V is TRBV19 and J is TRBJ1-1, with D hard to call. V lost 5 bases, J lost 3 bases, and 16 bases lay in between. Germline V gene lookup returns CDR1 LNHDA and CDR2 SQIVND (reference sequence). The CDR3 extends over 15 amino acids. CDR3 in DNA: TGTGCCAGTAGTTCCTTACGCCTCCCGGACACTGAAGCTTTCTTT. It codes for CASSSLRLPDTEAFF.

As regards this clone: This same CDR3 is encoded by further DNA sequences in the sample. V usage is TRBV30 and J usage is TRBJ1-2; no reliable D call. Germline loops: CDR1 GTSNPN, CDR2 SVGIG (reference sequence). The CDR3 covers 13 residues. Trimming shortened V by 0 bases and J by 0 bases, and 5 bases separated the two germline ends. The CDR3 loop reads CAWSVDSNYGYTF. In DNA, the CDR3 is TGTGCCTGGAGTGTGGACTCTAACTATGGCTACACCTTC.